This T cell receptor beta chain was sequenced in a study of T cells in localized non-small cell lung cancer. A word on this clone: This sample includes further DNA sequences coding for the same CDR3.

TCRdb's copy holds only in-frame clones and misses some; the assay was immunoSEQ multiplex PCR. The sample consists of some 130,000 clones, about 89% of them appearing once. The CDR3 runs to 13 residues. Germline CDR1 and CDR2: SNHLY and FYNNEI. V was trimmed by 6 bases and J by 1 base, leaving 6 bases between them. This sequence originates from a female donor older than 55 with stage I lung adenocarcinoma. This specimen consisted of peripheral blood, obtained before any cancer treatment. This chain joins TRBV2 and TRBJ2-2; possible D gene TRBD1, 5 bases. Here the CDR3 reads CASRGENTGELFF. In nucleotides, the CDR3 is TGTGCCAGCAGAGGGGAGAACACCGGGGAGCTGTTTTTT. Combining the CDR3 with reference TRBV2 and TRBJ2-2 gives the whole variable domain EPEVTQTPSHQVTQMGQEVILRCVPISNHLYFYWYRQILGQKVEFLVSFYNNEISEKSEIFDDQFSVERPDGSNFTLKIRSTKLEDSAMYFCASRGENTGELFFGEGSRLTVL.